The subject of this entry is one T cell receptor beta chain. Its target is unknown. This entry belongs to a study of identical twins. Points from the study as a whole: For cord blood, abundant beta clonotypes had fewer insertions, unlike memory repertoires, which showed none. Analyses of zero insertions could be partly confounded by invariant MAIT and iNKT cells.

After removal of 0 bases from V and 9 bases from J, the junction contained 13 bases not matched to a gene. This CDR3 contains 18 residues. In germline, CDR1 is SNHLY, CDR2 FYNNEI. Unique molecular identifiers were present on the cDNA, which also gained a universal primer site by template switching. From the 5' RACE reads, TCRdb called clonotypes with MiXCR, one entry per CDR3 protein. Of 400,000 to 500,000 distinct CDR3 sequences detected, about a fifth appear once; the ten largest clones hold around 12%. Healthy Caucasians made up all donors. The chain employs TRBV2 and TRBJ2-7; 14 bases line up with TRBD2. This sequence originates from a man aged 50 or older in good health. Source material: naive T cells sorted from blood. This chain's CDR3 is CASSEAWTSGRTVVGQYF. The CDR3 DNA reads TGTGCCAGCAGTGAAGCATGGACTAGCGGGAGGACTGTTGTTGGGCAGTACTTC. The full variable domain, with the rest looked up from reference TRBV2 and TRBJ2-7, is EPEVTQTPSHQVTQMGQEVILRCVPISNHLYFYWYRQILGQKVEFLVSFYNNEISEKSEIFDDQFSVERPDGSNFTLKIRSTKLEDSAMYFCASSEAWTSGRTVVGQYFGPGTRLTVT.